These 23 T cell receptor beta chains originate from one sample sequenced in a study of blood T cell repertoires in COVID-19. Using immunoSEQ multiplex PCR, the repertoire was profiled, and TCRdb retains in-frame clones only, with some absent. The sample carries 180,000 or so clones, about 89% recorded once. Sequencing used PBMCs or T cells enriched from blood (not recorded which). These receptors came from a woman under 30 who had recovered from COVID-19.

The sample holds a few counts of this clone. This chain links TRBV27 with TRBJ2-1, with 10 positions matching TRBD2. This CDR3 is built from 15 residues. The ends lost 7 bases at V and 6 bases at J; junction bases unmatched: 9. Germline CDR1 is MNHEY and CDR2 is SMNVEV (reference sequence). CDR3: CASTELAGGINEQFF. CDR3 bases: TGTGCCAGCACCGAATTAGCGGGAGGAATCAATGAGCAGTTCTTC.

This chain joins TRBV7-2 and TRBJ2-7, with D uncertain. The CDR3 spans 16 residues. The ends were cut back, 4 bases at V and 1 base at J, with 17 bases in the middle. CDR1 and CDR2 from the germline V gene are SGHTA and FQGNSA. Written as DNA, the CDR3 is TGTGCCAGCAGCTACCGCGGCAAGGCCATGTCCTACGAGCAGTACTTC. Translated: CASSYRGKAMSYEQYF.

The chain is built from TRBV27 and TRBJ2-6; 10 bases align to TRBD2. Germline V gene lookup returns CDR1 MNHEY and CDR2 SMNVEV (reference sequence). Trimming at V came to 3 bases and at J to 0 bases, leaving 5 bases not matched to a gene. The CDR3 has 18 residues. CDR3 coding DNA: TGTGCCAGCAGTTTTCTAGCGGGAGCTCACTCTGGGGCCAACGTCCTGACTTTC. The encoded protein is CASSFLAGAHSGANVLTF.

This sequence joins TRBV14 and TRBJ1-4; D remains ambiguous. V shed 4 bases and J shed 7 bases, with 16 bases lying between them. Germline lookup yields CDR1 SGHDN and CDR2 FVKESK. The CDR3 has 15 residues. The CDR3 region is CASSPSRGLPEKLFF. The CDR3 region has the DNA TGTGCCAGCAGCCCGTCCCGAGGACTACCTGAAAAACTGTTTTTT.

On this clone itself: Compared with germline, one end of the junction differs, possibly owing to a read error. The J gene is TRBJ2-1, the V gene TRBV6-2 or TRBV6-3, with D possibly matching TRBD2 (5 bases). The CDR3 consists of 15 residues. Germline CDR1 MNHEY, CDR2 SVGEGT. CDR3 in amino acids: CASSRPGSSHNEQFF. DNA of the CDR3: TGTGCCAGCAGCCGTCCGGGATCCTCCCACAATGAGCAGTTCTTC.

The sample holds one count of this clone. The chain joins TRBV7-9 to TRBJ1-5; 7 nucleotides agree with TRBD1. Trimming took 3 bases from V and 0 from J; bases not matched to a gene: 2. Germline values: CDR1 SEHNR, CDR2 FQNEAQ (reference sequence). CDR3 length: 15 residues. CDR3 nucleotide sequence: TGTGCCAGCAGCTTGGGACAGTATAGCAATCAGCCCCAGCATTTT. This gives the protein CASSLGQYSNQPQHF. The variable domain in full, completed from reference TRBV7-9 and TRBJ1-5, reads DTGVSQNPRHKITKRGQNVTFRCDPISEHNRLYWYRQTLGQGPEFLTYFQNEAQLEKSRLLSDRFSAERPKGSFSTLEIQRTEQGDSAMYLCASSLGQYSNQPQHFGDGTRLSIL.

CDR3 in amino acids: CASRIVQETQYF. CDR3 sequence (DNA): TGTGCCAGCCGAATAGTCCAAGAGACCCAGTACTTC. This sequence joins TRBV2 and TRBJ2-5; D is ambiguous. V was clipped by 8 bases and J by 1 base, with 8 bases between them. The CDR3 length is 12 residues. The germline V gene has CDR1 SNHLY and CDR2 FYNNEI. Based on the CDR3 plus reference TRBV2 and TRBJ2-5, the full variable domain is EPEVTQTPSHQVTQMGQEVILRCVPISNHLYFYWYRQILGQKVEFLVSFYNNEISEKSEIFDDQFSVERPDGSNFTLKIRSTKLEDSAMYFCASRIVQETQYFGPGTRLLVL.

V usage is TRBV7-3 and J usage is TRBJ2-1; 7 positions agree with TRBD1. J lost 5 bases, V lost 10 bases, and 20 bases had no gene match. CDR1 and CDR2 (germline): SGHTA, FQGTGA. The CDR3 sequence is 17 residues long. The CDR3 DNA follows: TGTGCCATCCAAGCTAAAACCGGGACAGATGGCAACAATGAGCAGTTCTTC. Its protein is CAIQAKTGTDGNNEQFF.

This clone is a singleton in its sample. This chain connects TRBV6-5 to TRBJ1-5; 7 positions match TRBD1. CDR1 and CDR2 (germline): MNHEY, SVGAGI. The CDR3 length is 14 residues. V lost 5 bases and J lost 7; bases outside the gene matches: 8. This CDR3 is CASSSLGGSQPQHF. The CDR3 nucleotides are TGTGCCAGCAGTAGTTTAGGGGGCTCACAGCCCCAGCATTTT.

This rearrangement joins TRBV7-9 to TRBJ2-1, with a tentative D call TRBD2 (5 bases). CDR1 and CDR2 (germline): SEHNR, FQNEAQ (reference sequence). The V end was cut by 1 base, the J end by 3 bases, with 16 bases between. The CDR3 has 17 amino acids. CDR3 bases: TGTGCCAGCAGCTTAGGTCCTGGGGAGAGACACTACAATGAGCAGTTCTTC. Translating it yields CASSLGPGERHYNEQFF.

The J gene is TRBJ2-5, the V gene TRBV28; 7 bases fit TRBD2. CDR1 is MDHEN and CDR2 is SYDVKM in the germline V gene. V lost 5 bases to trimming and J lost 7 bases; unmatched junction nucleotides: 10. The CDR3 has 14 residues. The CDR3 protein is CASSPPRGRGTQYF. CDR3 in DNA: TGTGCCAGCAGTCCCCCTCGGGGGAGGGGGACCCAGTACTTC.

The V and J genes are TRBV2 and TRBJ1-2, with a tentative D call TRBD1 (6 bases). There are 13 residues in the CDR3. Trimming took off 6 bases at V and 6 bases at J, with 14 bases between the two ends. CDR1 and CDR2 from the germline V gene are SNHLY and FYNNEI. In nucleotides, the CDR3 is TGTGCCAGCAGCGCCACAACAGGGAATGGCTACACCTTC. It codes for CASSATTGNGYTF. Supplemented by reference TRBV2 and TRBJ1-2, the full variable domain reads EPEVTQTPSHQVTQMGQEVILRCVPISNHLYFYWYRQILGQKVEFLVSFYNNEISEKSEIFDDQFSVERPDGSNFTLKIRSTKLEDSAMYFCASSATTGNGYTFGSGTRLTVV.

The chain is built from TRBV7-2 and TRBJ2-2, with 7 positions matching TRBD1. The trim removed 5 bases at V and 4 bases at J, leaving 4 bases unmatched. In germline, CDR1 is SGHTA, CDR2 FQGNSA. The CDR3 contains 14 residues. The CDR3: CASSRDRSTGELFF. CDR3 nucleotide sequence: TGTGCCAGCAGCCGGGACAGATCCACCGGGGAGCTGTTTTTT.

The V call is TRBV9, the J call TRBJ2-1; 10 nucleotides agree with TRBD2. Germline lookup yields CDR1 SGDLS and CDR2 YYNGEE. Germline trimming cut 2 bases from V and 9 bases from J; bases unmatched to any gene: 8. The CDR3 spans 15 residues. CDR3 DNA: TGTGCCAGCAGCGTCGGGACTAGCGCCAGAGGTGAGCAGTTCTTC. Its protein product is CASSVGTSARGEQFF. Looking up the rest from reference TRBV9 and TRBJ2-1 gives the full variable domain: DSGVTQTPKHLITATGQRVTLRCSPRSGDLSVYWYQQSLDQGLQFLIQYYNGEERAKGNILERFSAQQFPDLHSELNLSSLELGDSALYFCASSVGTSARGEQFFGPGTRLTVL.

CDR3 DNA: TGTGCCAGTAGTATTAGACAGGGCAATAACTACGAGCAGTACTTC. It is translated as CASSIRQGNNYEQYF. The V and J genes are TRBV19 and TRBJ2-7; 7 nucleotides line up with TRBD1. V dropped 3 bases and J dropped 3; count of bases not matched to a gene: 8. The CDR3 extends over 15 amino acids. In germline, CDR1 is LNHDA, CDR2 SQIVND (reference sequence).

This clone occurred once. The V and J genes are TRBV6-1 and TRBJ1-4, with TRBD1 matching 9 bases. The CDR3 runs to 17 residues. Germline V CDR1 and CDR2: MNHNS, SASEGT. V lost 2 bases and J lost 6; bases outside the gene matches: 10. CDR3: CASSELGQGERHEKLFF. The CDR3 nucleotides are TGTGCCAGCAGTGAATTGGGACAGGGTGAAAGACATGAAAAACTGTTTTTT.

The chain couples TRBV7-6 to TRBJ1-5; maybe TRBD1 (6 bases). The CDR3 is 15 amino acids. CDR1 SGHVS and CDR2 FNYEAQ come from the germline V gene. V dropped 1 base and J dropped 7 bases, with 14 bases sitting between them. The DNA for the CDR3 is TGTGCCAGCAGCTTAGAGGGTGGGGGCGGACAGCCCCAGCATTTT. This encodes CASSLEGGGGQPQHF.

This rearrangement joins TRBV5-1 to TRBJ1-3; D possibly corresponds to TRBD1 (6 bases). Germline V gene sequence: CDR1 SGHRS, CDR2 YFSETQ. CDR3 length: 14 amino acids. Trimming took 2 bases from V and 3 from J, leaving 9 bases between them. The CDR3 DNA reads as TGCGCCAGCAGCTTACAGGGCTTTGGAAACACCATATATTTT. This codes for CASSLQGFGNTIYF.

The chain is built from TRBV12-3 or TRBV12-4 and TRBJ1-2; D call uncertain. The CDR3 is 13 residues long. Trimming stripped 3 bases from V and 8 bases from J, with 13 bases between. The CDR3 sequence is CASSFDPSRGYTF. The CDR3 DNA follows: TGTGCCAGCAGTTTCGATCCTTCGAGGGGCTACACCTTC.

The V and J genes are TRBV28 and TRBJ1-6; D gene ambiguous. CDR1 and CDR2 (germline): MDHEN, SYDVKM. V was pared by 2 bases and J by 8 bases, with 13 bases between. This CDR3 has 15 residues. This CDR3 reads CASSLTGTYDSPLHF. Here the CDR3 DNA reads TGTGCCAGCAGTTTAACGGGAACGTATGATTCACCCCTCCACTTT. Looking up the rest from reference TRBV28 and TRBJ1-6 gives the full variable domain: DVKVTQSSRYLVKRTGEKVFLECVQDMDHENMFWYRQDPGLGLRLIYFSYDVKMKEKGDIPEGYSVSREKKERFSLILESASTNQTSMYLCASSLTGTYDSPLHFGNGTRLTVT.

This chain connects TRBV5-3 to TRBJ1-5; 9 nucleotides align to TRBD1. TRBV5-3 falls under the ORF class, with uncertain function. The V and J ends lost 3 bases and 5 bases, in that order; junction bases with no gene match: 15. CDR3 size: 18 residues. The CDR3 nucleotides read TGTGCCAGAAGCTCCTGGCGGGACAGGGTGCCAGCCGATCAGCCCCAGCATTTT. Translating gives CARSSWRDRVPADQPQHF.

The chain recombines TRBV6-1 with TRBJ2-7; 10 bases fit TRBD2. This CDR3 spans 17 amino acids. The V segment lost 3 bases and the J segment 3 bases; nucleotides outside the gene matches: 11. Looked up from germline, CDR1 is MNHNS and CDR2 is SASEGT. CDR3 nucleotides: TGTGCCAGCAGTGATGACCTAGCGGGAGTCATAAACTACGAGCAGTACTTC. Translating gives CASSDDLAGVINYEQYF.

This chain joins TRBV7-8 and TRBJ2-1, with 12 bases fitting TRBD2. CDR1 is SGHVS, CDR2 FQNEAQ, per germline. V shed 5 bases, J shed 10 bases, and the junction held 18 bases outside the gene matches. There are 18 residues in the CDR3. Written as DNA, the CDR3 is TGTGCCAGCAGCCCCCAGGGGGCGCGACTAGCGGGAGCATGGGAGCAGTTCTTC. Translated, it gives CASSPQGARLAGAWEQFF.